This record covers a single TCR beta chain. Antigen: not known. A much larger clone sits a single nucleotide away, making a read error possible. Trimming pared 3 bases from V and 1 base from J, leaving 7 bases between. This CDR3 contains 14 residues. Germline V gives CDR1 LGHNA, CDR2 YNFKEQ. The data stem from a study of shared clonotypes between healthy human individuals. Profiled with immunoSEQ multiplex PCR; TCRdb holds only in-frame clones, not every one. The sample yields approximately 710,000 clones, roughly 91% seen once. Notes on the study in general: Of the naive CD4 clonotypes, around 4.8% were shared across a handful of donors. In the sorted subsets, rarefaction showed sequencing was incomplete despite large depth.

This TCR derives from a young man in good health. Some clones in this sample may be carry-over from other donors' samples. The sample was memory CD8+ T cells from PBMCs. Subset given: CD45RO+ cells pooled with CCR7-negative TemRA cells. The rearrangement links TRBV4-2 to TRBJ1-5; TRBD1 might be the D (5 bases). The CDR3 region is CASSHRDSNQPQHF. CDR3 nucleotides: TGTGCCAGCAGCCACCGGGACAGCAATCAGCCCCAGCATTTT.